The clone carrying this T cell receptor (beta chain) showed up just a few times. From germline, CDR1 is SGHTA and CDR2 FQGTGA. The ends were cut back, 3 bases at V and 3 bases at J, with 8 bases in the middle. The CDR3 consists of 13 residues. Profiled with immunoSEQ multiplex PCR; TCRdb holds only in-frame clones, not every one. The sample holds 200,000 or so clones, over 80% seen once. This sample is drawn from a study of cytomegalovirus exposure and HLA in healthy donors. The sequencing input was PBMCs. The TCR comes from a woman under 30 in good health and CMV-seronegative. The J gene is TRBJ1-1, the V gene TRBV7-3; no reliable D call. The CDR3 spells CASSLSADTEAFF. CDR3 in DNA: TGTGCCAGCAGCTTGTCAGCGGACACTGAAGCTTTCTTT.